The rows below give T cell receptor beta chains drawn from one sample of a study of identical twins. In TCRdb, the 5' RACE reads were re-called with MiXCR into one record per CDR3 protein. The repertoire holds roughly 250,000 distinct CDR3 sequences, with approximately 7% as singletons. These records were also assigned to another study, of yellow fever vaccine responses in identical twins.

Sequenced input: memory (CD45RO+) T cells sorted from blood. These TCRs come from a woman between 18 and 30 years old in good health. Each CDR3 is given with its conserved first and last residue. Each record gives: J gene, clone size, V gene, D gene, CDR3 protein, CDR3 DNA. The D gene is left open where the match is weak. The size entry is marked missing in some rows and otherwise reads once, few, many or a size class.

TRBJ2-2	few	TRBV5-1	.	CASSSAGQPNTGELFF	TGCGCCAGCAGCTCAGCGGGACAGCCTAACACCGGGGAGCTGTTTTTT
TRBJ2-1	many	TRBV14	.	CASSQLGSDYNEQFF	TGTGCCAGCAGCCAATTAGGTTCTGACTACAATGAGCAGTTCTTC
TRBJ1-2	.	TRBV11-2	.	CASSFMQLSGYTF	TGTGCCAGCAGCTTTATGCAGCTGTCTGGCTACACCTTC
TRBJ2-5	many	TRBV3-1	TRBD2	CASSQGGLADETQYF	TGTGCCAGCAGCCAAGGGGGTCTAGCGGACGAGACCCAGTACTTC
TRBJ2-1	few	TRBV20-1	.	CSPVGNEQFF	TGCAGCCCAGTTGGCAATGAGCAGTTCTTC
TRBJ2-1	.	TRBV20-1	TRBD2	CCAREGSSGSGGREQFF	TGCTGTGCTAGAGAAGGGAGTAGCGGGAGTGGAGGTCGTGAGCAGTTCTTC
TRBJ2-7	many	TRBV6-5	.	CASSYSLQGKYEQYF	TGTGCCAGCAGTTACTCGTTACAGGGTAAATACGAGCAGTACTTC
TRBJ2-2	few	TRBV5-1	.	CASRTETTNTGELFF	TGCGCCAGCAGAACGGAGACAACGAACACCGGGGAGCTGTTTTTT
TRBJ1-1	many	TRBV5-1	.	CASSLVGAGVILDTEAFF	TGCGCCAGCAGCTTGGTTGGCGCAGGGGTTATATTAGACACTGAAGCTTTCTTT
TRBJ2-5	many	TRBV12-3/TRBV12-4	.	CASSLGAGRLQETQYF	TGTGCCAGCAGTTTGGGGGCAGGGCGACTTCAAGAGACCCAGTACTTC
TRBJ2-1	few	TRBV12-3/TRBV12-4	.	CASSPLGWGTLFF	TGTGCCAGCAGTCCGTTGGGGTGGGGGACCCTGTTCTTC
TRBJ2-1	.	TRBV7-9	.	CASSLETSSEQFF	TGTGCCAGCAGCTTAGAGACTAGTAGTGAGCAGTTCTTC
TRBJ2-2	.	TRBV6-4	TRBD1	CASSDTPGQGPGELFF	TGTGCCAGCAGTGACACTCCCGGACAGGGGCCCGGGGAGCTGTTTTTT
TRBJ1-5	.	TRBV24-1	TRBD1	CATSDPTGWGPQHF	TGTGCCACCAGTGATCCGACAGGGTGGGGGCCCCAGCATTTT
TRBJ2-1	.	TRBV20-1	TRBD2	CSARPGLAGGPKSYNEQFF	TGCAGTGCTAGGCCGGGACTAGCGGGAGGGCCAAAGTCCTACAATGAGCAGTTCTTC
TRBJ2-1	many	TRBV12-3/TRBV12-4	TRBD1	CASRGQLGSYNEQFF	TGTGCCAGCAGGGGACAGTTGGGCTCCTACAATGAGCAGTTCTTC
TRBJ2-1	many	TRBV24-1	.	CATSDRVSEQFF	TGTGCCACCAGTGACAGGGTCAGTGAGCAGTTCTTC
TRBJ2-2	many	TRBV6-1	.	CASSRKGSTGELFF	TGTGCCAGCAGCCGCAAGGGATCCACCGGGGAGCTGTTTTTT
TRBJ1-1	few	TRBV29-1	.	CSVQRGQGGAFF	TGCTCCGTCCAGCGGGGGCAAGGAGGAGCTTTCTTT
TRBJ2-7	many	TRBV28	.	CASRLNSYEQYF	TGTGCCAGCAGACTCAACTCCTACGAGCAGTACTTC
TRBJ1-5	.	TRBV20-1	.	CSARQSLNQPQHF	TGCAGTGCTCGACAGAGTCTAAATCAGCCCCAGCATTTT
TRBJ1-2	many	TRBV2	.	CASWETAYYGYTF	TGTGCCAGCTGGGAGACAGCATATTATGGCTACACCTTC
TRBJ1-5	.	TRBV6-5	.	CASSLSGGNSNQPQHF	TGTGCCAGCAGTTTGTCGGGGGGGAATAGCAATCAGCCCCAGCATTTT
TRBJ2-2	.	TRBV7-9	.	CASSSTGKYTGELFF	TGTGCCAGCAGCTCGACCGGTAAATACACCGGGGAGCTGTTTTTT
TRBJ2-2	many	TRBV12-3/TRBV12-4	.	CASSSHTGELFF	TGTGCCAGCAGTTCCCACACCGGGGAGCTGTTTTTT
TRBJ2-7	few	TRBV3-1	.	CASSQGPILYEQYF	TGTGCCAGCAGCCAAGGCCCTATTCTCTACGAGCAGTACTTC
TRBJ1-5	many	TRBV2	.	CASSGYGESNQPQHF	TGTGCCAGCAGTGGGTACGGTGAAAGCAATCAGCCCCAGCATTTT
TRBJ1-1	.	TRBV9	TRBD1	CASSVHTGGTEAFF	TGTGCCAGCAGCGTCCATACAGGGGGAACTGAAGCTTTCTTT
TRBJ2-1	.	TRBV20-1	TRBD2	CRPGTSGGGEQFF	TGCAGGCCTGGGACTAGCGGGGGGGGTGAGCAGTTCTTC
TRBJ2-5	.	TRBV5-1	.	CASSLGRGETQYF	TGCGCCAGCAGCTTGGGTCGGGGGGAGACCCAGTACTTC
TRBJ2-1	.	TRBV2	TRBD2	CASSPELAGAYNEQFF	TGTGCCAGCAGCCCCGAACTAGCGGGGGCCTACAATGAGCAGTTCTTC
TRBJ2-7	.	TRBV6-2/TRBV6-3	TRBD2	CASSYPGLRIYEQYF	TGTGCCAGCAGTTACCCGGGACTACGAATCTACGAGCAGTACTTC
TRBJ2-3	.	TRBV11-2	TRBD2	CASSLKLAGGPSSTDTQYF	TGTGCCAGCAGCTTAAAATTAGCGGGAGGTCCCTCTAGCACAGATACGCAGTATTTT
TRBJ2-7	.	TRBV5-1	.	CASSLAVVYGDLTYEQYF	TGCGCCAGCAGCTTGGCCGTCGTGTATGGCGACCTGACCTACGAGCAGTACTTC
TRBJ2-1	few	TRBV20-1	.	CSAATQGYRSSYNEQFF	TGCAGTGCAGCCACTCAGGGCTACCGGAGCTCCTACAATGAGCAGTTCTTC
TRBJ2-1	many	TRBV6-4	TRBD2	CASSELAGERNEQFF	TGTGCCAGCAGTGAACTAGCGGGAGAAAGGAATGAGCAGTTCTTC
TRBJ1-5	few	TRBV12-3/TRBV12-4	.	CASSLGNGPQHF	TGTGCCAGCAGTTTAGGGAATGGCCCCCAGCATTTT
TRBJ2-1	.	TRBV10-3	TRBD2	CAISAGTSGGAWNEQFF	TGTGCCATCAGTGCCGGGACTAGCGGGGGAGCCTGGAATGAGCAGTTCTTC
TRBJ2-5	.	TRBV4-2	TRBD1	CASSQVMTGGEKTQYF	TGTGCCAGCAGCCAAGTTATGACAGGGGGTGAAAAGACCCAGTACTTC
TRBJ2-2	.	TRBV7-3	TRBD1	CASGTGSDTGELFF	TGTGCCAGCGGGACAGGCTCAGACACCGGGGAGCTGTTTTTT
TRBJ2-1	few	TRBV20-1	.	CSARRVAGADEQFF	TGCAGTGCTAGACGGGTAGCCGGAGCCGATGAGCAGTTCTTC
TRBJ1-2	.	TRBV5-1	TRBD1	CASSMTGAYGYTF	TGCGCCAGCAGTATGACAGGGGCCTATGGCTACACCTTC
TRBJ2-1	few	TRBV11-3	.	CASSSRGPNYNEQFF	TGTGCCAGCAGCTCCCGGGGGCCCAACTACAATGAGCAGTTCTTC
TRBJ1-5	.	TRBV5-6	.	CASSLVGGDKGTQHF	TGTGCCAGCAGCTTGGTGGGCGGGGATAAGGGGACCCAGCATTTT
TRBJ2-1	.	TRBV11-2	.	CASSTSSTRGFEQFF	TGTGCCAGCAGTACAAGCAGTACTAGGGGCTTCGAGCAGTTCTTC